What follows are 22 T cell receptor beta chains derived from one specimen sequenced in a study of identical twins. TCRdb called the 5' RACE reads again in MiXCR, with one record for every CDR3 protein. The sample lists around 490,000 distinct CDR3 sequences, roughly an eighth seen once, with approximately 0.98% in the top ten. These sequences were also reported in another study, on yellow fever vaccine responses in identical twins.

The sequencing input was CD4+ T cells sorted from blood. These TCRs come from a woman aged 18 to 35 in good health.

This clonotype was picked up a small number of times. The chain recombines TRBV9 with TRBJ2-3, with TRBD2 identical over 10 bases. This CDR3 region has 15 residues. Germline trimming cut 1 base from V and 3 bases from J; bases unmatched to any gene: 2. Germline CDR1 is SGDLS and CDR2 is YYNGEE. The CDR3 nucleotides read TGTGCCAGCAGCGTAACAGCGGGGGGGACAGATACGCAGTATTTT. It encodes CASSVTAGGTDTQYF. The full variable domain, rest sourced from reference TRBV9 and TRBJ2-3, is DSGVTQTPKHLITATGQRVTLRCSPRSGDLSVYWYQQSLDQGLQFLIQYYNGEERAKGNILERFSAQQFPDLHSELNLSSLELGDSALYFCASSVTAGGTDTQYFGPGTRLTVL.

CDR3 nucleotide sequence: TGTGCCATCAGTGGGGTTAGCGCCACTGAAGCTTTCTTT. This gives the protein CAISGVSATEAFF. V and J are TRBV10-3 and TRBJ1-1; D gene unclear. V was trimmed by 4 bases and J by 4 bases, leaving 10 bases between them. The CDR3 runs 13 residues. Germline CDR1 and CDR2: ENHRY and SYGVKD.

In this sample, this clonotype turned up a few times. This chain joins TRBV3-1 and TRBJ2-7; 8 nucleotides align to TRBD1. The CDR3 length is 15 residues. CDR1 and CDR2 (germline): LGHDT, YNNKEL (reference sequence). With 1 base clipped from V and 1 base from J, the junction kept 3 bases outside the gene matches. In DNA form, the CDR3 reads TGTGCCAGCAGCCAAGGAAGGACAGGGTCCTACGAGCAGTACTTC. As protein: CASSQGRTGSYEQYF.

This clonotype has ten or more counts. This chain links TRBV12-3 or TRBV12-4 with TRBJ2-4; D is unresolved. The CDR3 covers 15 residues. The germline V and J ends were trimmed by 6 bases and 0 bases, with 12 bases remaining between them. CDR3 sequence (DNA): TGTGCCAGCAGCAACCGTGGAGTAGCCAAAAACATTCAGTACTTC. Amino acid sequence: CASSNRGVAKNIQYF.

This clonotype was observed a handful of times. The chain has TRBV12-3 or TRBV12-4 and TRBJ1-1; TRBD1 might be the D (6 bases). The CDR3 totals 14 residues. V lost 6 bases, J lost 3 bases, and 14 bases lay in between. CDR3 DNA sequence: TGTGCCAGCAGCCGAGGGGGTGTGGACACTGAAGCTTTCTTT. It translates to CASSRGGVDTEAFF.

V gene TRBV28 combines with J gene TRBJ2-7; a possible D gene is TRBD1 (5 bases). CDR1 is MDHEN, CDR2 SYDVKM, per germline. This CDR3 has 12 residues. V lost 7 bases, J lost 4 bases, and 11 bases lay in between. The CDR3 loop reads CASKQVEYEQYF. The CDR3 region has the DNA TGTGCCAGCAAACAGGTCGAATACGAGCAGTACTTC.

This chain connects TRBV19 to TRBJ2-3; D not resolved. This CDR3 is 13 amino acids long. Germline V CDR1 and CDR2: LNHDA, SQIVND (reference sequence). The V and J ends lost 3 bases and 4 bases respectively, with 8 bases between them. The CDR3 is CASSISYSDTQYF. CDR3 nucleotides: TGTGCCAGTAGTATTTCGTACTCAGATACGCAGTATTTT.

V and J are TRBV3-1 and TRBJ2-5, with 9 bases fitting TRBD2. After removal of 2 bases from V and 3 bases from J, the junction contained 7 bases not matched to a gene. This CDR3 contains 16 residues. Germline V CDR1 and CDR2: LGHDT, YNNKEL (reference sequence). The CDR3 protein is CASSQYNSGRKETQYF. CDR3 DNA: TGTGCCAGCAGCCAATATAATAGCGGGAGAAAAGAGACCCAGTACTTC.

Only a few counts were recorded for this clonotype. This chain links TRBV7-2 with TRBJ1-1, with D unresolved. The ends were cut back, 2 bases at V and 0 bases at J, with 13 bases in the middle. CDR1 and CDR2 from the germline V gene are SGHTA and FQGNSA. The CDR3 length is 16 residues. For the CDR3, the DNA is TGTGCCAGCAGCTTACACCTATCCCTAATGAACACTGAAGCTTTCTTT. Translating gives CASSLHLSLMNTEAFF.

The V call is TRBV11-2, the J call TRBJ2-7; 8 nucleotides match TRBD1. V lost 1 base to trimming and J lost 1 base; unmatched junction nucleotides: 3. This CDR3 has 15 residues. CDR1 is SGHAT, CDR2 FQNNGV, per germline. The CDR3 DNA reads TGTGCCAGCAGCTTAGGGACAGGGCCTTCCTACGAGCAGTACTTC. It yields the protein CASSLGTGPSYEQYF.

V gene TRBV4-2 combines with J gene TRBJ2-3, with D tentatively TRBD2 (5 bases). The CDR3 extends over 17 amino acids. Germline V CDR1 and CDR2: LGHNA, YNFKEQ. The V and J ends lost 3 bases and 5 bases respectively, with 21 bases between them. The CDR3 loop reads CASSQLEGTRAIDTQYF. The CDR3 nucleotides read TGTGCCAGCAGCCAGCTCGAGGGAACTAGAGCTATAGATACGCAGTATTTT.

This clonotype was detected many times. This rearrangement joins TRBV28 to TRBJ2-7; TRBD2 is a possible D gene (5 bases). CDR3 length: 14 residues. V lost 1 base to trimming and J lost 1 base, with 8 bases between them. CDR1 and CDR2 (germline): MDHEN, SYDVKM. Here the CDR3 DNA reads TGTGCCAGCAGTTTATCACTAGTTTCCTACGAGCAGTACTTC. Translating gives CASSLSLVSYEQYF.

In its sample, this clonotype was seen a few times. The J gene is TRBJ2-5, the V gene TRBV5-1; TRBD1 agrees at 7 bases. The CDR3 covers 14 residues. The germline V gene has CDR1 SGHRS and CDR2 YFSETQ. Germline trimming cut 0 bases from V and 5 bases from J; bases unmatched to any gene: 4. Written as DNA, the CDR3 is TGCGCCAGCAGCTTGGGACGACAGGGTGAGACCCAGTACTTC. Translating gives CASSLGRQGETQYF. Based on the CDR3 plus reference TRBV5-1 and TRBJ2-5, the full variable domain is KAGVTQTPRYLIKTRGQQVTLSCSPISGHRSVSWYQQTPGQGLQFLFEYFSETQRNKGNFPGRFSGRQFSNSRSEMNVSTLELGDSALYLCASSLGRQGETQYFGPGTRLLVL.

This clonotype has at least ten counts. This chain joins TRBV18 and TRBJ2-1; 8 bases are shared with TRBD2. The length of the CDR3 is 15 residues. V lost 1 base, J lost 4 bases, and 3 bases stayed unmatched. Germline CDR1 reads KGHSH; CDR2 reads LQKENI. The CDR3 reads CASSPLAGTYNEQFF. For the CDR3, the DNA is TGTGCCAGCTCACCACTAGCGGGGACTTACAATGAGCAGTTCTTC.

The table lists this clonotype with a few counts. Given the absence of the conserved phenylalanine or tryptophan at the CDR3 end, a read error is likely. This chain connects TRBV7-9 to TRBJ2-3; 8 bases are a match to TRBD2. The CDR3 length is 15 residues. J gave up 4 bases and V 3 bases, and 6 bases lay outside the gene matches. CDR1 SEHNR and CDR2 FQNEAQ come from the germline V gene (reference sequence). In nucleotides, the CDR3 is TGTGCCAGCAGCTTCGGACTAGCAGGTTCAGATACGCAGTATCTT. This codes for CASSFGLAGSDTQYL.

The table lists this clonotype with many counts. This chain links TRBV6-1 with TRBJ2-3; 9 positions agree with TRBD2. The CDR3 consists of 13 residues. Germline CDR1 MNHNS, CDR2 SASEGT. Unmatched junction bases numbered 3, after V lost 10 bases and J lost 1 base. The CDR3 DNA reads as TGTGCCAACAGCGGGAGGTGCACAGATACGCAGTATTTT. It specifies CANSGRCTDTQYF.

This clonotype was detected only a few times. The chain carries TRBV11-2 and TRBJ2-4, with D tentatively TRBD1 or TRBD2 (5 bases each). Germline CDR1 reads SGHAT; CDR2 reads FQNNGV. V was pared by 0 bases and J by 1 base, with 13 bases between. The CDR3 has 17 amino acids. The CDR3 bases are TGTGCCAGCAGCTTAGAGCCAGGGACGGGGGCCAAAAACATTCAGTACTTC. As protein: CASSLEPGTGAKNIQYF.

This clonotype appeared many times. The rearrangement joins TRBV12-3 or TRBV12-4 to TRBJ2-5; D may correspond to TRBD1 or TRBD2 (5 bases each). Trimming shortened V by 5 bases and J by 2 bases, and 12 bases separated the two germline ends. This CDR3 comprises 14 residues. The DNA of the CDR3 is TGTGCCAGCAGTGGGGGACGGTTGCAAGAGACCCAGTACTTC. Protein sequence: CASSGGRLQETQYF.

This clonotype was seen many times. The CDR3 here is CASSWHPSGDTAEAFF. DNA for the CDR3: TGTGCCAGCAGCTGGCACCCCTCAGGGGATACCGCTGAAGCTTTCTTT. This sequence joins TRBV5-6 and TRBJ1-1, with D maybe TRBD1 (6 bases). The CDR3 totals 16 residues. Germline CDR1 SGHDT, CDR2 YYEEEE. V was trimmed by 3 bases and J by 6 bases, leaving 21 bases between them.

This clonotype was seen more than once but under ten times. V is TRBV10-3 and J is TRBJ2-7; TRBD2 aligns across 8 bases. Germline CDR1 reads ENHRY; CDR2 reads SYGVKD. The CDR3 is 15 amino acids. Losses at the gene ends were 0 bases for V and 5 bases for J; bases not matched to a gene: 6. CDR3 bases: TGTGCCATCAGTGAGTCCGGAGCGGGAGAAAACGAGCAGTACTTC. Translated: CAISESGAGENEQYF.

This clonotype was recorded a few times. The V gene is TRBV29-1, the J gene TRBJ2-1, with D perhaps assigned TRBD1 or TRBD2 (5 bases each). The CDR3 is made up of 12 amino acids. V lost 4 bases and J lost 8, with 12 bases in between. Germline-derived CDR1 and CDR2 are SQVTM and ANQGSEA. CDR3 in DNA: TGCAGCGTTGTGACCGGGGCGGATGAGCAGTTCTTC. Translated, it gives CSVVTGADEQFF.

The chain combines TRBV15 with TRBJ2-7, with D possibly being TRBD1 or TRBD2 (5 bases each). Germline loops: CDR1 LNHNV, CDR2 YYDKDF (reference sequence). Trimming left V 4 bases short and J 4 bases short, with 11 bases between. This CDR3 is built from 13 residues. CDR3 coding DNA: TGTGCCACCAGCAAAGGGACCGCGTACGAGCAGTACTTC. It is translated as CATSKGTAYEQYF.